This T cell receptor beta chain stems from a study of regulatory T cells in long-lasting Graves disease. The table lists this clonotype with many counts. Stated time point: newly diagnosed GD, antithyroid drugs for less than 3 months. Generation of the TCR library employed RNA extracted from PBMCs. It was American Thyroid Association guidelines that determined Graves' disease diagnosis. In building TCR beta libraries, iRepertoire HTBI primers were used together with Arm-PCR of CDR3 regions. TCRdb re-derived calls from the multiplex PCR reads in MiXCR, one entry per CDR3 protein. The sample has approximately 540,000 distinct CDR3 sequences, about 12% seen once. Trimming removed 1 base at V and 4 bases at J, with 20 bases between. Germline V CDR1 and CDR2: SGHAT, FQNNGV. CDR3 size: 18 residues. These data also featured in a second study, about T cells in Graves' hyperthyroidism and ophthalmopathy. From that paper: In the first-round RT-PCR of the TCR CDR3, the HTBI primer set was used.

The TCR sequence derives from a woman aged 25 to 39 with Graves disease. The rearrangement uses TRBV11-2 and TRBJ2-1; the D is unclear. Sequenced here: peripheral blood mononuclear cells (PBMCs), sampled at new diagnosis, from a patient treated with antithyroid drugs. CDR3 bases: TGTGCCAGCAGCTTAGCGCACAGAACCGTTCTGTTATACAATGAGCAGTTCTTC. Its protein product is CASSLAHRTVLLYNEQFF.